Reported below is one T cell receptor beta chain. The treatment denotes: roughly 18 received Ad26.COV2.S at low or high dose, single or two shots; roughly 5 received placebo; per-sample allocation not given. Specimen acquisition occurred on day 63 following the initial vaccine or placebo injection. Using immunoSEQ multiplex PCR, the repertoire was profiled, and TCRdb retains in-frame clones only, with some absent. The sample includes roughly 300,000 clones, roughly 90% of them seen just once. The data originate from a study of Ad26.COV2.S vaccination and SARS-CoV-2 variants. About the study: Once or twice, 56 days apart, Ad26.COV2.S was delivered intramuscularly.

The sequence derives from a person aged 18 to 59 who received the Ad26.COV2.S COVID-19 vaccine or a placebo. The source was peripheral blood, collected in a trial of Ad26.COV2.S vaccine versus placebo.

The CDR3 DNA is TGCGCCAGCAGCCCGACAGGCATTGAGGAGACCCAGTACTTC. Its translation is CASSPTGIEETQYF. The chain employs TRBV4-1 and TRBJ2-5, with D possibly TRBD1 on 6 matching bases. CDR3 length equals 14 residues. The germline gives CDR1 MGHRA, CDR2 YSYEKL. V was clipped by 4 bases and J by 5 bases, with 14 bases between them.